A selection of T cell receptor beta chains follows, all from one sample in a study of cytotoxic CD8 clonotypes in ibrutinib-treated CLL. Method: immunoSEQ multiplex PCR; TCRdb's copy keeps in-frame clones and lacks some. The sample consists of some 170,000 clones, approximately 91% of them appearing once. The specimen was PBMCs, collected at disease progression, from a patient treated with ibrutinib. The receptor source for this set is a human donor with chronic lymphocytic leukemia. The CDR3 runs from the conserved cysteine through the conserved F or W. D genes are given only for firm matches. Rows give clone size only sometimes, using once, few, many, or a class for an expanded clone.

j_gene	abundance	v_gene	d_gene	CDR3nt	CDR3aa
TRBJ2-1	-	TRBV6-5	TRBD2	TGTGCCAGCAGTTTACAGGAGACTAATATGCGGACTAGGAAGTTCTTC	CASSLQETNMRTRKFF
TRBJ2-1	-	TRBV6-6	-	TGTGCCAGCTGGGCAGATTACAATGAGCAGTTCTTC	CASWADYNEQFF
TRBJ2-6	-	TRBV4-1	-	TGCGCCAGCAGCCAAGTGGCCCGAAACAGGGGACTAGCTGGGGCCAACGTCCTGACTTTC	CASSQVARNRGLAGANVLTF
TRBJ1-2	-	TRBV5-1	TRBD1	TGCGCCAGCAGCCGGGATGAGGGGGCAAATGGCTACACCTTC	CASSRDEGANGYTF
TRBJ1-2	-	TRBV5-6	-	TGTGCCAGCAACCTTTGGGGATCCCCACAGGACTATGGCTACACCTTC	CASNLWGSPQDYGYTF
TRBJ2-1	-	TRBV6-1	TRBD2	TGTGCCAGCAGTGATGTTGTTACTATGAACCTAGCGGGAGCTAGGTATGAGCAGTTCTTC	CASSDVVTMNLAGARYEQFF
TRBJ2-2	-	TRBV5-6	-	TGTGCCAGCCGGCGTATAGGAATACGAGGGGGGGAGCTGTTTTTT	CASRRIGIRGGELFF
TRBJ2-7	once	TRBV14	TRBD1	TGTGCCAGCAGCCAACTTGGACAGGGGGTTTGGTACGAGCAGTACTTC	CASSQLGQGVWYEQYF
TRBJ2-7	-	TRBV27	TRBD1	TGTGCCAGCAGTACCGGGGACAGTTCTAGGGAGCAGTACTTC	CASSTGDSSREQYF
TRBJ1-5	-	TRBV18	-	TGTGCCAGCTCGCCCCGGGGGGACGATCAGCCCCAGCATTTT	CASSPRGDDQPQHF
TRBJ2-2	-	TRBV2	-	TGTGCCAGCTCGGGAACGGTGAACACCGGGGAGCTGTTTTTT	CASSGTVNTGELFF
TRBJ1-1	-	TRBV18	TRBD1	TGTGCCAGCTCACAGGGACAGGTGGAAGCTTTCTTT	CASSQGQVEAFF
TRBJ1-1	-	TRBV4-1	TRBD1	TGCGCCAGCAGCCCGACAGGGCTTACTGAAGCTTTCTTT	CASSPTGLTEAFF
TRBJ2-2	-	TRBV28	-	TGTGCCAGCAGTTTTAGGAGGGGCCTGAACACCGGGGAGCTGTTTTTT	CASSFRRGLNTGELFF
TRBJ1-2	-	TRBV2	-	TGTGCCAGCGCTATTACAGTGAACTATGGCTACACCTTC	CASAITVNYGYTF
TRBJ2-3	-	TRBV10-2	TRBD1	TGCGCCAGCAGTGAGGAGTCAGGGGGTCTTGGGGATACGCAGTATTTT	CASSEESGGLGDTQYF
TRBJ2-7	-	TRBV5-1	-	TGCGCCAGCAGCTTGGCCCAATCCGGGGACGAGCAGTACTTC	CASSLAQSGDEQYF
TRBJ2-2	-	TRBV5-1	TRBD2	TGCGCCAGCAGCTTGGATTCGGGAGGTGGCGGGGAGCTGTTTTTT	CASSLDSGGGGELFF
TRBJ1-5	-	TRBV7-9	-	TGTGCCAGCACCTCCGACCTGAATCAGCCCCAGCATTTT	CASTSDLNQPQHF
TRBJ1-4	-	TRBV4-1	-	TGCGCCAGCAGCCACCCGGGCGGTGAAAAACTGTTTTTT	CASSHPGGEKLFF
TRBJ2-7	-	TRBV11-3	-	TGTGCCAGCAGCTTAGATCTCTCGATATCCTACGAGCAGTACTTC	CASSLDLSISYEQYF
TRBJ2-7	-	TRBV7-7	-	TGTGCTAGCAGAATGAAGGAGGGTAATCCTAACGAGCAGTACTTC	CASRMKEGNPNEQYF
TRBJ2-5	-	TRBV5-1	-	TGCGCCAGCAGCTCGACAGGCGGTTTAGAGACCCAGTACTTC	CASSSTGGLETQYF
TRBJ2-1	few	TRBV19	TRBD2	TGTGCCAGTAGTATCAGACTAGCGGGAGGCGATGAGCAGTTCTTC	CASSIRLAGGDEQFF
TRBJ1-1	-	TRBV6-1	TRBD1	TGTGCCAGCAGTGTGACAGGGAGCGCGAACACTGAAGCTTTCTTT	CASSVTGSANTEAFF
TRBJ2-1	-	TRBV2	TRBD2	TGTGCCAGCAGTGAAGGATCGAGGTGGACTAGCGGATACAATGAGCAGTTCTTC	CASSEGSRWTSGYNEQFF
TRBJ2-1	-	TRBV27	-	TGTGCCAGCAGAGCCGGCTGGGGGACCTACAATGAGCAGTTCTTC	CASRAGWGTYNEQFF
TRBJ1-2	-	TRBV5-1	TRBD1	TGCGCCAGCAGCCTGGACAGGGGGCCCTATGGCTACACCTTC	CASSLDRGPYGYTF
TRBJ2-7	-	TRBV14	-	TGTGCCAGCGGAACTCAATGGGGAACCCAGTACGAGCAGTACTTC	CASGTQWGTQYEQYF
TRBJ2-2	-	TRBV9	-	TGTGCCAGCAGCGTAGGGCTAGCGAACACCGGGGAGCTGTTTTTT	CASSVGLANTGELFF
TRBJ1-3	-	TRBV9	TRBD1	TGTGCCAGCAGCGCCGCGGGACAGCCCAGATCTGGAAACACCATATATTTT	CASSAAGQPRSGNTIYF
TRBJ1-5	-	TRBV7-8	-	TGTGCCAGCAGCTTAGGGAGGCAGCCCCAGCATTTT	CASSLGRQPQHF
TRBJ2-3	-	TRBV6-1	TRBD1	TGTGCCAGCAGTGAACCCCGGACAGGGGCGAAAGATACGCAGTATTTT	CASSEPRTGAKDTQYF
TRBJ2-3	-	TRBV18	-	TGTGCCAGCTCACCACCGGGGCTAGCGCGAAGCACAGATACGCAGTATTTT	CASSPPGLARSTDTQYF
TRBJ2-2	-	TRBV5-1	-	TGCGCCAGCAGCTCACCAGGAGCGATGGGCACCGGGGAGCTGTTTTTT	CASSSPGAMGTGELFF
TRBJ2-1	-	TRBV2	TRBD2	TGTGCCAGCAGTGGACTAGCGGACTCCTACAATGAGCAGTTCTTC	CASSGLADSYNEQFF
TRBJ2-3	-	TRBV7-3	-	TGTGCCAGCAGCCTCCTTTCCCCTCCGGATACGCAGTATTTT	CASSLLSPPDTQYF
TRBJ2-7	-	TRBV5-1	TRBD1	TGCGCCAGCAGCTCGGACAGGGTTGTCAACGAGCAGTACTTC	CASSSDRVVNEQYF
TRBJ1-5	-	TRBV19	-	TGTGCCAGTACACAGGGTCGTCAGCCCCAGCATTTT	CASTQGRQPQHF
TRBJ2-2	-	TRBV7-7	-	TGTGCCAGCAGCTTAGTGGCTGGGAGCACCGGGGAGCTGTTTTTT	CASSLVAGSTGELFF
TRBJ1-2	-	TRBV18	TRBD1	TGTGCCAGCTCCCCGACAGGGGCGCGTGGCTACACCTTC	CASSPTGARGYTF
TRBJ1-4	once	TRBV30	-	TGTGCCTGGAGTGTAACATCCCACGGAAAACTGTTTTTT	CAWSVTSHGKLFF
TRBJ2-4	-	TRBV30	TRBD2	TGTGCCTGGAGTGTTTGGTTCCTCGGGGGGGCCAAAAACATTCAGTACTTC	CAWSVWFLGGAKNIQYF